These 27 T cell receptor beta chains came from one sample sequenced in a study of beta chain features in type 1 diabetes (dated by TCRdb to 2016 to 2018). Library creation used the immunoSEQ multiplex PCR assay. All of the isolated RNA was reverse transcribed with the High Capacity cDNA Reverse Transcription Kit, so expressed TCRB transcripts were sequenced. As stored in TCRdb, this immuneACCESS dataset retains in-frame rearrangements with V and J assigned. A fraction of the clones does not appear; measured against another copy, unresolved V genes explain less than half of the discrepancy, and the remainder lacks a known reason. In all, the sample holds just over 600,000 clones, and less than 20% of those were seen once. Clones ranked in the top ten supply around 0.095% of the sample. The sequenced sample was naive CD4+ T cells from blood. This sample's cell subset or site label indicates: true naive CD4+ T cells. The source is a man younger than 30 in good health.

This chain links TRBV7-3 with TRBJ2-5, with D possibly TRBD1 on 6 matching bases. CDR1 and CDR2 from the germline V gene are SGHTA and FQGTGA. The V end was cut by 2 bases, the J end by 5 bases, with 18 bases between. This CDR3 is 16 amino acids long. The CDR3 region is CASSLGSGTQGETQYF. In DNA, the CDR3 is TGTGCCAGCAGCTTAGGCTCCGGGACCCAGGGGGAGACCCAGTACTTC.

J is TRBJ1-2 and V is TRBV5-4; 7 bases map to TRBD1. CDR3 length equals 14 residues. CDR1 is SGHNT, CDR2 YYREEE, per germline (reference sequence). V gave up 4 bases and J gave up 7 bases; unmatched junction bases: 10. The CDR3 region is CASSTAGTVGGYTF. The CDR3 nucleotides read TGTGCCAGCAGCACAGCCGGGACAGTAGGTGGCTACACCTTC. Full variable domain (missing parts from reference TRBV5-4 and TRBJ1-2): ETGVTQSPTHLIKTRGQQVTLRCSSQSGHNTVSWYQQALGQGPQFIFQYYREEENGRGNFPPRFSGLQFPNYSSELNVNALELDDSALYLCASSTAGTVGGYTFGSGTRLTVV.

V gene TRBV29-1 combines with J gene TRBJ2-6; D may match TRBD1 or TRBD2 (6 bases each). The V end was cut by 7 bases, the J end by 1 base, with 17 bases between. The CDR3 loop spans 16 amino acids. Looked up from germline, CDR1 is SQVTM and CDR2 is ANQGSEA. CDR3 sequence (DNA): TGCAGCGCCACCGGAGGGACAAATTCTGGGGCCAACGTCCTGACTTTC. Its protein is CSATGGTNSGANVLTF.

This clone appeared a few times. The gene calls are TRBV6-6 and TRBJ2-7; D ambiguous. The CDR3 loop spans 16 amino acids. The germline V gene encodes CDR1 MNHNY and CDR2 SVGAGI (reference sequence). The V end lost 2 bases, the J end lost 0 bases, and 14 bases lay between the germline ends. The CDR3: CASSYSRGRSSYEQYF. For the CDR3, the DNA is TGTGCCAGCAGTTACAGTAGAGGAAGATCCTCCTACGAGCAGTACTTC.

CDR3 protein: CASRNTGELFF. CDR3 DNA: TGCGCCAGCAGGAACACCGGGGAGCTGTTTTTT. V is TRBV5-1 and J is TRBJ2-2; no clear D. V lost 5 bases to trimming and J lost 1 base, with 0 bases between them. Germline CDR1 and CDR2: SGHRS and YFSETQ. This CDR3 is built from 11 residues. Using reference TRBV5-1 and TRBJ2-2 for the parts outside the CDR3, the full variable domain is KAGVTQTPRYLIKTRGQQVTLSCSPISGHRSVSWYQQTPGQGLQFLFEYFSETQRNKGNFPGRFSGRQFSNSRSEMNVSTLELGDSALYLCASRNTGELFFGEGSRLTVL.

In DNA, the CDR3 is TGTGCCAGCAGTAAACAAACAGGTTTTGAGCAGTACTTC. This translates into CASSKQTGFEQYF. This chain links TRBV27 with TRBJ2-7; tentatively, D is TRBD1 (5 bases). CDR3 length: 13 residues. Germline CDR1 MNHEY, CDR2 SMNVEV (reference sequence). Trimming pared 5 bases from V and 7 bases from J, leaving 15 bases between.

The V call is TRBV7-2, the J call TRBJ1-2; D not resolved. CDR3 length equals 14 residues. Germline V gene lookup returns CDR1 SGHTA and CDR2 FQGNSA. V was shortened by 5 bases and J by 5 bases, with 15 bases between the two germline ends. CDR3 nucleotides: TGTGCCAGCAGCCCTGGAGGAGGCCTGTATGGCTACACCTTC. Protein product: CASSPGGGLYGYTF.

This clone was counted a few times. The chain recombines TRBV18 with TRBJ1-6; no clear D gene. The V end lost 6 bases, the J end lost 10 bases, and 16 bases lay between the germline ends. CDR1 KGHSH and CDR2 LQKENI come from the germline V gene. CDR3 length equals 14 residues. CDR3 in amino acids: CASSSTASDSPLHF. The CDR3 region has the DNA TGTGCCAGCTCGTCCACAGCCTCGGACTCACCCCTCCACTTT.

J is TRBJ1-1 and V is TRBV13; D unclear. Trimming pared 5 bases from V and 11 bases from J, leaving 18 bases between. CDR3 length: 13 amino acids. CDR1 and CDR2 (germline): PRHDT, FYEKMQ (reference sequence). CDR3 coding DNA: TGTGCCAGCAGCACCCTTAGAAGACTGAGGGCTTTCTTT. Translating it yields CASSTLRRLRAFF.

V gene TRBV14 combines with J gene TRBJ1-1; 7 bases are shared with TRBD1. V was pared by 6 bases and J by 0 bases, with 7 bases of the junction left unmatched. Germline CDR1 reads SGHDN; CDR2 reads FVKESK. The CDR3 is 15 amino acids. Written as DNA, the CDR3 is TGTGCCAGCAGGGTCCCCGGACAGGTGAACACTGAAGCTTTCTTT. This translates into CASRVPGQVNTEAFF.

The genes are TRBV2 and TRBJ1-2, with TRBD1 identical over 8 bases. Germline loops: CDR1 SNHLY, CDR2 FYNNEI. The CDR3 contains 14 residues. Trimming removed 8 bases from V and 3 bases from J; junction bases left unmatched: 8. The CDR3 sequence is CASLQGALHYGYTF. The CDR3 DNA sequence: TGTGCCAGCCTTCAGGGGGCCTTGCACTATGGCTACACCTTC. Drawing the rest from reference TRBV2 and TRBJ1-2, the complete variable domain is EPEVTQTPSHQVTQMGQEVILRCVPISNHLYFYWYRQILGQKVEFLVSFYNNEISEKSEIFDDQFSVERPDGSNFTLKIRSTKLEDSAMYFCASLQGALHYGYTFGSGTRLTVV.

This clone was found a few times. The rearrangement links TRBV19 to TRBJ2-2, with 7 bases that match TRBD1. V lost 3 bases, J lost 3 bases, and 4 bases stayed unmatched. The length of the CDR3 is 15 residues. The germline V gene encodes CDR1 LNHDA and CDR2 SQIVND (reference sequence). The CDR3 DNA reads as TGTGCCAGTAGTATTAGACAGGGTCACACCGGGGAGCTGTTTTTT. Translation gives CASSIRQGHTGELFF.

This clone was seen a few times. The chain combines TRBV4-3 with TRBJ2-7, with 7 bases matching TRBD1. In germline, CDR1 is LGHNA, CDR2 YSLEER. Germline trimming cut 5 bases from V and 4 bases from J; bases unmatched to any gene: 11. The CDR3 is 15 residues long. CDR3 loop: CASSTRTGGGYEQYF. Here the CDR3 DNA reads TGCGCCAGCAGCACTCGGACAGGCGGCGGGTACGAGCAGTACTTC.

The chain has TRBV9 and TRBJ2-7; the D is unclear. The V end lost 0 bases, the J end lost 7 bases, and 11 bases lay between the germline ends. There are 13 residues in the CDR3. The germline V gene encodes CDR1 SGDLS and CDR2 YYNGEE. The CDR3 sequence is CASSVGSREEQYF. The CDR3, as DNA: TGTGCCAGCAGCGTAGGGTCCCGAGAGGAGCAGTACTTC. Drawing the rest from reference TRBV9 and TRBJ2-7, the complete variable domain is DSGVTQTPKHLITATGQRVTLRCSPRSGDLSVYWYQQSLDQGLQFLIQYYNGEERAKGNILERFSAQQFPDLHSELNLSSLELGDSALYFCASSVGSREEQYFGPGTRLTVT.

V is TRBV7-3 and J is TRBJ2-7; the D call may be TRBD1 or TRBD2 (5 bases each). V shed 1 base and J shed 10 bases, with 14 bases lying between them. The CDR3 loop spans 13 amino acids. CDR1 is SGHTA and CDR2 is FQGTGA in the germline V gene. The CDR3 DNA sequence: TGTGCCAGCAGCTTAAAGGGGTCGGGGCCTCAGTACTTC. This sequence encodes CASSLKGSGPQYF.

CDR3 nucleotide sequence: TGTGCCAGCAGGGGACTCGGCAGGGGAGGTTGGTACGAGCAGTACTTC. It codes for CASRGLGRGGWYEQYF. This chain links TRBV13 with TRBJ2-7; either TRBD1 or TRBD2 may fit D (6 bases each). Germline values: CDR1 PRHDT, CDR2 FYEKMQ (reference sequence). V was cut by 6 bases and J by 4 bases, with 22 bases left in between. The CDR3 covers 16 residues.

This clone was seen more than once but under ten times. The V call is TRBV14, the J call TRBJ1-2; 8 bases fit TRBD1. The V gene end was trimmed by 4 bases and the J gene end by 4 bases; junction bases not matched to a gene: 5. Germline lookup yields CDR1 SGHDN and CDR2 FVKESK. The CDR3 is made up of 14 amino acids. The CDR3 loop reads CASSLGGQVYGYTF. CDR3 DNA sequence: TGTGCCAGCAGCCTCGGGGGACAGGTCTATGGCTACACCTTC.

The chain couples TRBV19 to TRBJ2-5; TRBD2 matches at 9 bases. The CDR3 loop spans 14 amino acids. The V segment lost 4 bases and the J segment 3 bases; nucleotides outside the gene matches: 3. Germline CDR1 reads LNHDA; CDR2 reads SQIVND (reference sequence). Here the CDR3 DNA reads TGTGCCAGTAGTACCCGGACTAGCGAAGAGACCCAGTACTTC. Amino acids: CASSTRTSEETQYF. The variable domain in full, with the rest retrieved from reference TRBV19 and TRBJ2-5, is DGGITQSPKYLFRKEGQNVTLSCEQNLNHDAMYWYRQDPGQGLRLIYYSQIVNDFQKGDIAEGYSVSREKKESFPLTVTSAQKNPTAFYLCASSTRTSEETQYFGPGTRLLVL.

This clone was seen only a few times. The V gene is TRBV6-5, the J gene TRBJ1-3; 7 bases are shared with TRBD1. Per the germline V gene, CDR1 is MNHEY and CDR2 is SVGAGI. This CDR3 has 14 residues. Germline trimming cut 6 bases from V and 2 bases from J; bases unmatched to any gene: 4. Here the CDR3 DNA reads TGTGCCAGCAGCTCGACAGGGACTGGAAACACCATATATTTT. Translated, it gives CASSSTGTGNTIYF.

This chain uses TRBV4-3 with TRBJ1-2; D ambiguous. The germline V and J ends were trimmed by 1 base and 2 bases, with 14 bases remaining between them. In germline, CDR1 is LGHNA, CDR2 YSLEER. The CDR3 runs 16 residues. CDR3 coding DNA: TGCGCCAGCAGCCAAGCGTCCCAAGTTCGAAACTATGGCTACACCTTC. Amino acid sequence: CASSQASQVRNYGYTF.

This rearrangement joins TRBV6-1 to TRBJ2-7; D gene ambiguous. CDR3 length equals 15 residues. In germline, CDR1 is MNHNS, CDR2 SASEGT. Trimming removed 1 base at V and 2 bases at J, with 12 bases between. CDR3 nucleotide sequence: TGTGCCAGCAGTGAAGTGGGGTCGTCGGCCTACGAGCAGTACTTC. Residues: CASSEVGSSAYEQYF.

This sequence joins TRBV7-2 and TRBJ1-3; tentatively, D is TRBD1 (6 bases). The CDR3 length is 14 residues. Germline lookup yields CDR1 SGHTA and CDR2 FQGNSA. Trimming stripped 5 bases from V and 3 bases from J, with 11 bases between. In DNA form, the CDR3 reads TGTGCCAGCAGCCGGACAGTTGTTGGAAACACCATATATTTT. Protein product: CASSRTVVGNTIYF. The variable domain in full, completed from reference TRBV7-2 and TRBJ1-3, reads GAGVSQSPSNKVTEKGKDVELRCDPISGHTALYWYRQSLGQGLEFLIYFQGNSAPDKSGLPSDRFSAERTGGSVSTLTIQRTQQEDSAVYLCASSRTVVGNTIYFGEGSWLTVV.

The V gene is TRBV6-1, the J gene TRBJ2-5; 11 bases are a match to TRBD2. CDR3 length: 15 residues. The V gene end was trimmed by 7 bases and the J gene end by 5 bases; junction bases not matched to a gene: 9. CDR1 MNHNS and CDR2 SASEGT come from the germline V gene. The DNA of the CDR3 is TGTGCCAGCACCCTTAGCGGGGGGGCCAGGGAGACCCAGTACTTC. It translates to CASTLSGGARETQYF.

This chain joins TRBV14 and TRBJ1-1; D unresolved. Germline CDR1 is SGHDN and CDR2 is FVKESK. This CDR3 spans 13 amino acids. V was pared by 0 bases and J by 4 bases, with 6 bases between. The CDR3 spells CASSQDYSTEAFF. In nucleotides, the CDR3 is TGTGCCAGCAGCCAAGATTACTCCACTGAAGCTTTCTTT. Full variable domain (outside the CDR3, taken from reference TRBV14 and TRBJ1-1): EAGVTQFPSHSVIEKGQTVTLRCDPISGHDNLYWYRRVMGKEIKFLLHFVKESKQDESGMPNNRFLAERTGGTYSTLKVQPAELEDSGVYFCASSQDYSTEAFFGQGTRLTVV.

As to this clone: This sample also contains other DNA sequences that code for the same CDR3. The chain joins TRBV5-1 to TRBJ2-6; D not certain. Germline V lookup: CDR1 SGHRS, CDR2 YFSETQ. V gave up 2 bases and J gave up 0 bases, with 3 bases separating them. This CDR3 is 14 amino acids long. The CDR3 DNA reads TGCGCCAGCAGCTTTGGCTCTGGGGCCAACGTCCTGACTTTC. Its protein is CASSFGSGANVLTF.

This clone was found a few times. The chain combines TRBV7-2 with TRBJ2-7, with no clear D. V lost 2 bases and J 2 bases, leaving 10 bases between the germline ends. Germline V gives CDR1 SGHTA, CDR2 FQGNSA. The CDR3 has 14 residues. CDR3 region: CASSLLTETYEQYF. The CDR3 DNA is TGTGCCAGCAGCTTACTGACTGAAACCTACGAGCAGTACTTC. The full variable domain, completed using reference TRBV7-2 and TRBJ2-7, is GAGVSQSPSNKVTEKGKDVELRCDPISGHTALYWYRQSLGQGLEFLIYFQGNSAPDKSGLPSDRFSAERTGGSVSTLTIQRTQQEDSAVYLCASSLLTETYEQYFGPGTRLTVT.

This clone has more than one count but fewer than ten. The chain is built from TRBV2 and TRBJ2-7; D is unresolved. CDR3 length equals 13 residues. Germline loops: CDR1 SNHLY, CDR2 FYNNEI. V lost 2 bases, J lost 3 bases, and 8 bases lay in between. The CDR3 sequence: CASSEKRYYEQYF. Written as DNA, the CDR3 is TGTGCCAGCAGTGAAAAAAGGTACTACGAGCAGTACTTC.